This T cell receptor beta chain comes out of a study of blood T cells in healthy people across ages. For the second PCR, which ran for about 6 to 12 cycles, a sample-barcoded 5' primer and a J-beta primer mix were used. TCRdb fed the 5' RACE reads into MiXCR, producing one record per CDR3 protein. The data show fewer than 900,000 distinct CDR3 sequences, about 37% seen once. CDR3 size: 15 residues. Germline lookup yields CDR1 LGHDT and CDR2 YNNKEL (reference sequence). V was pared by 0 bases and J by 5 bases, with 11 bases between. The source of this sequence is a man aged 18 to 29 in good health. V usage is TRBV3-1 and J usage is TRBJ2-1, with D maybe TRBD1 (6 bases). The sequenced sample was blood. The CDR3 loop reads CASSQEGQPDNEQFF. In nucleotides, the CDR3 is TGTGCCAGCAGCCAAGAAGGACAGCCGGACAATGAGCAGTTCTTC.